This T cell receptor beta chain was obtained from a study of vaccination and CD4 T cells after COVID-19 (dated by TCRdb to 2021 to 2024). With respect to the entire study: Convalescent patients had a positive SARS-CoV-2 result on nasal swab PCR, and of these patients, nine had mild disease and one had severe disease. Post-vaccine blood samples were taken a median of roughly 75 days after the second vaccine dose, with a range of roughly 14 to 250 days. Culture stimuli were overlapping spike peptide pools from SARS-CoV-2 and from the common cold coronaviruses HCoV-NL63, HCoV-OC43 and HCoV-229E. The spike-specific CD4+ TCR repertoire was compared before and after mRNA vaccination in approximately ten COVID-19 convalescent patients and a handful of infection-naive healthy vaccine recipients. Post-COVID blood samples from convalescent patients were collected a median of about 100 days after diagnosis, with a range of roughly 30 to 161 days. Participants got two doses of the Pfizer-BioNTech BNT162b2 vaccine (n=8) or two doses of the Moderna mRNA-1273 vaccine (n=2). Six males and four females were included in the convalescent cohort, with two Hispanic individuals, seven Caucasians, two Asians and one multiracial person represented. For three convalescent patients, samples were collected at an early post-vaccination timepoint (day 14) as well as at a late post-vaccination timepoint (days 161 to 241). As controls, cultures received a CEFX viral epitope pool (the positive control), an HIV-1 Nef peptide pool (the negative control), or no peptide at all.

According to the germline V gene (reference sequence), CDR1 reads DFQATT and CDR2 reads SNEGSKA. The CDR3 measures 14 amino acids from cysteine to phenylalanine. Of all the DNA, just the CDR3 is kept, 42 bases in frame from base 1. Receptor libraries were prepared by PCR. DNA from cultured CD4+ T cells underwent TCR sequencing with the Oncomine TCR Beta short-read assay at the Johns Hopkins FTIC core. Genomic DNA was extracted from the cultured CD4+ T cells with the QIAamp micro DNA kit. Oncomine TCR Beta libraries from cultured CD4+ T cells were pooled with unique dual indexes and sequenced on an Illumina iSeq 100. The study's processing was this. Non-productive sequences were removed, and CDR3s that did not start with C, did not end with F or W, or were shorter than 7 amino acids were discarded. Antigen-specific clonotypes were identified with the MANAFEST web application by comparing peptide-stimulated wells with reference and other culture wells. An FDR below 0.05, an odds ratio above 5, and a productive frequency above 0.1% in at least two of three replicate wells were required for clones to be considered positive. A clonotype counted as cross-reactive if it showed significant expansion both in the SARS-CoV-2 spike wells and in at least one common cold coronavirus spike condition. CDR3 homology was assessed with Levenshtein distances (stringdist) and unrooted phylogenetic trees (ape) in R version 3.6.1. TCRdb cleaned the public reads at Q25 with fastp, built clones with MiXCR and kept in-frame beta chains. Records with the same CDR3 protein are collapsed into one entry carrying the most frequent genes and DNA. The authors' filters were not applied to this entry. The sample yields approximately 24,000 distinct CDR3 sequences; around 42% were counted once. The ten top clones hold approximately 4% of the sample.

General findings and caveats noted by the study authors: Of the vaccine-specific clones found in convalescent patients, nearly all (304 of 307) were mono-reactive for SARS-CoV-2 spike instead of being cross-reactive with common cold coronaviruses. The median number of SARS-CoV-2-reactive clonotypes rose from 20 to 25 after infection to around 40 after vaccination, but the change was not significant. Among convalescent patients, a median approximately 88% of the SARS-CoV-2-reactive clones seen after vaccination appeared only after vaccination, which suggests priming specific to the vaccine. Only a relatively small number of convalescent patients were included in the study, and early timepoints following natural infection were not analyzed.

With respect to this clonotype: The antigen this receptor binds is unknown. No clone much larger than this one lies a single base away; base qualities are absent.

The sample's time point label is to be understood as: late sampling 161 to 241 days after vaccination in three convalescent patients. In the paper's terms, the treatment or condition label means: approximately nine-day PBMC culture with coronavirus spike peptide pools or control peptides (ViraFEST assay). To expand antigen-specific T cells with peptide pools and then pick out the expanded clonotypes through TCR sequencing, the study relied on the ViraFEST assay. The positive SARS-CoV-2 PCR tests of the convalescent patients were dated from March to December 2020, before the Alpha, Beta and Delta variants emerged in the United States. PBMCs were cultured at two million per well in IMDM supplemented with approximately 5% human AB serum and approximately 10 IU/ml IL-2, with about 11 ug/ml peptide pools added. On days 3 and 7, half of the culture medium was replaced with fresh IL-2-containing medium. After 10 to 11 days of culture, CD4+ T cells were isolated by negative selection with the EasySep CD4+ T cell isolation kit. Ficoll-Paque Plus gradient centrifugation was used to isolate PBMCs from whole blood, and the isolated PBMCs were then either used fresh or cryopreserved at -140C. Each culture condition was generally run in triplicate wells.

This sample comprised CD4+ T cells from blood, cultured in vitro, obtained about 7 months after SARS-CoV-2 vaccination. Rearrangement joined TRBV20-1 to TRBJ1-5, with the D gene not clear enough to name. The source is a human donor who had recovered from COVID-19. The sequenced DNA: TGCAGCGCTGGGGAACCTAGGGGCAATCAGCCCCAGCATTTT. This translates into CSAGEPRGNQPQHF.